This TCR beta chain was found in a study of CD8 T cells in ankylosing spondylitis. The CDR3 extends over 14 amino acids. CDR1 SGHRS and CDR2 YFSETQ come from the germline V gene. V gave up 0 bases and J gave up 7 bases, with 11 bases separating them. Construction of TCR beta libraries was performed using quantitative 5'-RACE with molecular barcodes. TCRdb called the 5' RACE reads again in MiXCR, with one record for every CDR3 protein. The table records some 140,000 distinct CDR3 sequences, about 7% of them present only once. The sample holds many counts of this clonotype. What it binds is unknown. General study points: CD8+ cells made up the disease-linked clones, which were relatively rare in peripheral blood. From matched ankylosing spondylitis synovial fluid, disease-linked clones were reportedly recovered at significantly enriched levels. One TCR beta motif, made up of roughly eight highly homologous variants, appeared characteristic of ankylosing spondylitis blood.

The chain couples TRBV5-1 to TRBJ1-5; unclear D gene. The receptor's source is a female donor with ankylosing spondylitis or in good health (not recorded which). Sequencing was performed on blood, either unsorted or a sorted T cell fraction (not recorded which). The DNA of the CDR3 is TGCGCCAGCAGCTTGGAGGCGGGGAGGCAGCCCCAGCATTTT. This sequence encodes CASSLEAGRQPQHF.